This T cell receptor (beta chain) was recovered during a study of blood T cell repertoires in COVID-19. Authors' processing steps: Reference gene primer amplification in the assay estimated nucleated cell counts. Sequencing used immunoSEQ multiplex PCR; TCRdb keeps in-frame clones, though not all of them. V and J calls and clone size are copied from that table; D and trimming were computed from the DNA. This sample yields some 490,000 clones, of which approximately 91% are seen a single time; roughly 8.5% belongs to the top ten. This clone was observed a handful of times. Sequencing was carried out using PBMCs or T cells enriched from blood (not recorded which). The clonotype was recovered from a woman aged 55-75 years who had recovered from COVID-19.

As DNA, the CDR3 is TGTGCCAGCAGCCAAGGGTCAGGGGGCTTTCAGCCCCAGCATTTT. Translation gives CASSQGSGGFQPQHF. The V call is TRBV7-9, the J call TRBJ1-5; 8 nucleotides match TRBD1. This CDR3 spans 15 amino acids. The trim removed 5 bases at V and 6 bases at J, leaving 9 bases unmatched. Germline V gene sequence: CDR1 SEHNR, CDR2 FQNEAQ (reference sequence).